The rows below give T cell receptor beta chains drawn from one sample of a study of T cell clones after liver transplantation. Clones were sequenced by immunoSEQ multiplex PCR, and TCRdb holds only the in-frame ones, with some missing. This sample has 65,000 to 85,000 clones, with about 85% found just once. The material was CD4+ T cells from blood, obtained roughly 48 months after liver transplant. All receptors derive from a human patient who received a liver transplant. The graft donor may account for some of the T cells. Each CDR3 is given with its conserved first and last residue. Each record gives: D gene, J gene, V gene, clone size, CDR3 protein, CDR3 DNA. D genes are given only for firm matches. Clone size, where shown, is once, few, many, or a class for clones that have expanded.

TRBD1 | TRBJ2-3 | TRBV7-6 | once | CASSFGQAPDTQYF | TGTGCCAGCAGCTTTGGACAGGCCCCAGATACGCAGTATTTT
TRBD2 | TRBJ2-7 | TRBV11-1 | . | CASSWGTSGHYEQYF | TGTGCCAGCAGCTGGGGGACTAGCGGACACTACGAGCAGTACTTC
. | TRBJ2-3 | TRBV29-1 | . | CSVSDRGKGDTQYF | TGCAGCGTTTCGGACCGGGGCAAGGGTGATACGCAGTATTTT
. | TRBJ2-1 | TRBV28 | . | CASSPPQGPEQFF | TGTGCCAGCAGTCCACCACAGGGTCCTGAGCAGTTCTTC
. | TRBJ2-3 | TRBV29-1 | . | CSELVLNTDTQYF | TGCAGCGAACTAGTGTTGAACACAGATACGCAGTATTTT
TRBD1 | TRBJ1-5 | TRBV6-1 | once | CASSERTGFFSNQPQHF | TGTGCCAGCAGTGAAAGGACAGGGTTTTTCAGCAATCAGCCCCAGCATTTT
. | TRBJ1-1 | TRBV10-3 | . | CAISEVAGRDTEAFF | TGTGCCATCAGTGAAGTGGCAGGGAGGGACACTGAAGCTTTCTTT
TRBD1 | TRBJ1-3 | TRBV28 | . | CASRAPGQGFRNTIYF | TGTGCCAGCAGAGCCCCGGGACAGGGTTTTCGAAACACCATATATTTT
. | TRBJ1-1 | TRBV6-5 | . | CASSYGNPDTEAFF | TGTGCCAGCAGTTATGGGAATCCAGACACTGAAGCTTTCTTT
. | TRBJ1-1 | TRBV27 | . | CASSLRTSGEAFF | TGTGCCAGCAGTTTAAGGACCTCTGGTGAAGCTTTCTTT
. | TRBJ1-2 | TRBV28 | . | CASSFRGYEGYTF | TGTGCCAGCAGTTTCAGGGGATACGAGGGCTACACCTTC
. | TRBJ1-1 | TRBV14 | . | CASSQIVNTEAFF | TGTGCCAGCAGCCAAATTGTGAACACTGAAGCTTTCTTT
. | TRBJ1-3 | TRBV12-2 | . | CASRLDLHPYSGNTIYF | TGTGCAAGTCGCTTAGATCTACACCCGTACTCTGGAAACACCATATATTTT
TRBD1 | TRBJ2-7 | TRBV6-6 | few | CASSSGQGTYEQYF | TGTGCCAGCAGTTCGGGACAGGGGACCTACGAGCAGTACTTC
. | TRBJ1-3 | TRBV18 | once | CASSPDGAGNTIYF | TGTGCCAGCTCACCGGACGGTGCTGGAAACACCATATATTTT
. | TRBJ2-2 | TRBV5-1 | . | CASSLMGPILNTGELFF | TGCGCCAGCAGCCTCATGGGACCCATCTTAAACACCGGGGAGCTGTTTTTT